The 19 T cell receptor beta chains given below trace back to one sample, sequenced in a study of blood T cell repertoires in COVID-19. Measured with immunoSEQ multiplex PCR; TCRdb has only the in-frame clones, and not every one. The sample lists about 190,000 clones, more than 85% occurring once. The sample comprised peripheral blood. The receptors were gathered from a woman aged 30 to 39 with active or convalescent COVID-19.

V is TRBV18 and J is TRBJ2-1; no clear D gene. From germline, CDR1 is KGHSH and CDR2 LQKENI. Deletions cut 2 bases from V and 8 bases from J, with 7 bases between. This CDR3 has 12 residues. DNA of the CDR3: TGTGCCAGCTCACCAAACCGAGATGAGCAGTTCTTC. Translated: CASSPNRDEQFF.

This chain connects TRBV9 to TRBJ2-1; TRBD1 agrees at 8 bases. Germline V gives CDR1 SGDLS, CDR2 YYNGEE. With 0 bases clipped from V and 7 bases from J, the junction kept 15 bases outside the gene matches. The CDR3 covers 18 residues. The CDR3 sequence is CASSVEALRAGGFNEQFF. Here the CDR3 DNA reads TGTGCCAGCAGCGTAGAGGCCTTACGGGCAGGGGGCTTTAATGAGCAGTTCTTC.

This rearrangement joins TRBV7-2 to TRBJ1-1, with D possibly TRBD1 on 6 matching bases. CDR3 length: 19 amino acids. The V and J ends lost 1 base and 5 bases respectively, with 26 bases between them. Germline CDR1 is SGHTA and CDR2 is FQGNSA. CDR3 in amino acids: CASSLGLTGLHSSGTEAFF. DNA of the CDR3: TGTGCCAGCAGCTTAGGTCTGACAGGACTGCACTCCTCGGGGACTGAAGCTTTCTTT.

The chain is built from TRBV28 and TRBJ1-5, with 8 positions matching TRBD1. Germline V CDR1 and CDR2: MDHEN, SYDVKM. The trim removed 7 bases at V and 4 bases at J, leaving 9 bases unmatched. The CDR3 is 15 amino acids. In DNA, the CDR3 is TGTGCCAGCATTGACAGGGGACTTAAGAATCAGCCCCAGCATTTT. This translates into CASIDRGLKNQPQHF. Supplemented by reference TRBV28 and TRBJ1-5, the full variable domain reads DVKVTQSSRYLVKRTGEKVFLECVQDMDHENMFWYRQDPGLGLRLIYFSYDVKMKEKGDIPEGYSVSREKKERFSLILESASTNQTSMYLCASIDRGLKNQPQHFGDGTRLSIL.

This chain uses TRBV28 with TRBJ2-3, with 8 positions matching TRBD2. CDR1 is MDHEN, CDR2 SYDVKM, per germline. After removal of 3 bases from V and 3 bases from J, the junction contained 8 bases not matched to a gene. This CDR3 has 16 amino acids. The DNA for the CDR3 is TGTGCCAGCAGTTTTTCCCCCGGCGGGAGGACAGATACGCAGTATTTT. Amino acids: CASSFSPGGRTDTQYF.

The chain employs TRBV12-3 or TRBV12-4 and TRBJ2-7; TRBD1 matches 8 bases. The CDR3 has 12 residues. Trimming cost V 6 bases and J 6 bases; bases outside gene matches: 4. In DNA, the CDR3 is TGTGCCAGCAGCGGACAGGGAGGCGAGCAGTACTTC. It yields the protein CASSGQGGEQYF.

The gene calls are TRBV30 and TRBJ1-6, with 8 bases aligning to TRBD1. Germline CDR1 reads GTSNPN; CDR2 reads SVGIG (reference sequence). V shed 2 bases and J 2 bases; nucleotides not matched to a gene: 5. The CDR3 runs 16 residues. CDR3 loop: CAWSTPGGTYNSPLHF. The DNA of the CDR3 is TGTGCCTGGAGTACCCCAGGGGGCACCTATAATTCACCCCTCCACTTT.

The V gene is TRBV3-1 (or the pseudogene TRBV3-2), the J gene TRBJ1-2; no definite D call. Germline values: CDR1 LGHDT, CDR2 YNNKEL (reference sequence). This CDR3 comprises 13 residues. Trimming took 4 bases from V and 1 from J, leaving 7 bases between them. The CDR3 protein is CASSLGYNYGYTF. The CDR3, as DNA: TGTGCCAGCAGCCTCGGTTATAACTATGGCTACACCTTC.

V usage is TRBV28 and J usage is TRBJ2-4, with 9 bases aligning to TRBD2. Looked up from germline, CDR1 is MDHEN and CDR2 is SYDVKM. The CDR3 consists of 14 residues. V trimming: 7 bases; J trimming: 7 bases; junction bases outside the gene matches: 8. The CDR3: CASTIAGVRNIQYF. The CDR3 DNA sequence: TGTGCCAGCACCATAGCGGGAGTAAGGAACATTCAGTACTTC.

The chain uses TRBV7-2 and TRBJ1-4; D gene ambiguous. The CDR3 length is 12 residues. V was clipped by 6 bases and J by 8 bases, with 10 bases between them. From germline, CDR1 is SGHTA and CDR2 FQGNSA. The CDR3 sequence: CASSYTREKLFF. CDR3 sequence (DNA): TGTGCCAGCAGTTATACCAGAGAAAAACTGTTTTTT.

This chain links TRBV2 with TRBJ2-7; 9 bases match TRBD2. Trimming took 3 bases from V and 6 from J; bases not matched to a gene: 3. Germline V gives CDR1 SNHLY, CDR2 FYNNEI. The CDR3 has 13 residues. DNA of the CDR3: TGTGCCAGCAGTGATCTAGCGGGGAGCGAGCAGTACTTC. Protein sequence: CASSDLAGSEQYF. Looking up the rest from reference TRBV2 and TRBJ2-7 gives the full variable domain: EPEVTQTPSHQVTQMGQEVILRCVPISNHLYFYWYRQILGQKVEFLVSFYNNEISEKSEIFDDQFSVERPDGSNFTLKIRSTKLEDSAMYFCASSDLAGSEQYFGPGTRLTVT.

CDR3 sequence reads: CASSYGGGVRETQYF. The CDR3, as DNA: TGTGCCAGCAGTTACGGGGGAGGGGTTAGAGAGACCCAGTACTTC. This chain links TRBV6-5 with TRBJ2-5; 7 nucleotides line up with TRBD2. The CDR3 length is 15 residues. Trimming cost V 2 bases and J 4 bases; bases outside gene matches: 7. CDR1 is MNHEY, CDR2 SVGAGI, per germline.

This clone was counted a single time. The rearrangement uses TRBV7-9 and TRBJ2-1, with TRBD1 matching 7 bases. V shed 1 base, J shed 15 bases, and the junction held 6 bases outside the gene matches. This CDR3 is built from 12 residues. Germline lookup yields CDR1 SEHNR and CDR2 FQNEAQ (reference sequence). The CDR3 protein is CASSLETGNPFF. In DNA, the CDR3 is TGTGCCAGCAGCTTAGAGACAGGGAACCCGTTCTTC. Full variable domain (missing parts from reference TRBV7-9 and TRBJ2-1): DTGVSQNPRHKITKRGQNVTFRCDPISEHNRLYWYRQTLGQGPEFLTYFQNEAQLEKSRLLSDRFSAERPKGSFSTLEIQRTEQGDSAMYLCASSLETGNPFFGPGTRLTVL.

This clone has only one observation. This rearrangement joins TRBV11-3 to TRBJ2-5; TRBD1 matches 10 bases. Germline CDR1 reads SGHNT; CDR2 reads YENEEA. Unmatched junction bases numbered 4, after V lost 5 bases and J lost 7 bases. This CDR3 comprises 13 residues. CDR3 in amino acids: CASSNGQGGTQYF. The CDR3 nucleotides read TGTGCCAGCAGCAATGGACAGGGGGGGACCCAGTACTTC. The complete variable domain, with remaining parts taken from reference TRBV11-3 and TRBJ2-5, reads EAGVVQSPRYKIIEKKQPVAFWCNPISGHNTLYWYLQNLGQGPELLIRYENEEAVDDSQLPKDRFSAERLKGVDSTLKIQPAELGDSAVYLCASSNGQGGTQYFGPGTRLLVL.

This sequence joins TRBV6-5 and TRBJ1-4; D unclear. The CDR3 contains 15 residues. V was trimmed by 5 bases and J by 0 bases, leaving 10 bases between them. CDR1 and CDR2 (germline): MNHEY, SVGAGI. CDR3 nucleotides: TGTGCCAGCAGTACCGAACAAGCAACTAATGAAAAACTGTTTTTT. This codes for CASSTEQATNEKLFF.

The rearrangement joins TRBV6-2 or TRBV6-3 to TRBJ2-2; maybe TRBD2 (6 bases). The V and J ends lost 8 bases and 4 bases respectively, with 20 bases between them. CDR3 length: 16 residues. The germline V gene encodes CDR1 MNHEY and CDR2 SVGEGT. This CDR3 reads CASRLLGTSSTGELFF. CDR3 nucleotide sequence: TGTGCCAGCCGCCTTCTCGGGACTTCATCCACCGGGGAGCTGTTTTTT.

V is TRBV2 and J is TRBJ2-7; D uncertain. CDR1 and CDR2 from the germline V gene are SNHLY and FYNNEI. The CDR3 has 11 amino acids. V was clipped by 6 bases and J by 2 bases, with 5 bases between them. The CDR3 sequence is CASRLTYEQYF. CDR3 in DNA: TGTGCCAGCAGACTAACCTACGAGCAGTACTTC. The full variable domain, in which reference TRBV2 and TRBJ2-7 provide the parts outside the CDR3, is EPEVTQTPSHQVTQMGQEVILRCVPISNHLYFYWYRQILGQKVEFLVSFYNNEISEKSEIFDDQFSVERPDGSNFTLKIRSTKLEDSAMYFCASRLTYEQYFGPGTRLTVT.

The V and J genes are TRBV25-1 and TRBJ1-1; D call uncertain. Germline V CDR1 and CDR2: MGHDK, SYGVNS. V was clipped by 6 bases and J by 2 bases, with 10 bases between them. The CDR3 loop spans 13 amino acids. The CDR3 DNA sequence: TGTGCCAGCAGAAGACTTAGTAACACTGAAGCTTTCTTT. This sequence encodes CASRRLSNTEAFF.

The chain is built from TRBV12-3 or TRBV12-4 and TRBJ1-1; possibly TRBD1 for D (6 bases). V dropped 2 bases and J dropped 11 bases, with 12 bases sitting between them. The length of the CDR3 is 12 residues. CDR3 sequence (DNA): TGTGCCAGCAGTTTAAGGGGGGGAGATGCTTTCTTT. It yields the protein CASSLRGGDAFF.